This T cell receptor beta chain was identified in a study of vaccination and CD4 T cells after COVID-19. Study details: Recovered patients in the cohort numbered six men and four women, two of them Hispanic. Overlapping spike peptides served as the stimulus for the cells. These peptides came from SARS-CoV-2 and from the common cold coronaviruses HCoV-NL63, HCoV-OC43 and HCoV-229E.

Of note for this clonotype: The antigen is unknown.

The sample's treatment: roughly ten-day PBMC culture with coronavirus spike peptide pools or control peptides (ViraFEST assay). The trim removed 6 bases at V and 5 bases at J, leaving 9 bases unmatched. In germline, CDR1 is DFQATT, CDR2 SNEGSKA (reference sequence). This CDR3 has 14 residues. Sequencing of cultured CD4+ T cell DNA used the Oncomine TCR Beta short-read assay. Each CDR3 protein is one row after TCRdb ran MiXCR on the PCR reads. The table records roughly 7,500 distinct CDR3 sequences, 50% of them present only once. The genes are TRBV20-1 and TRBJ1-2; 10 nucleotides agree with TRBD1. Sequencing used CD4+ T cells from blood, cultured in vitro. The source of this sequence is a human donor who had recovered from COVID-19. The CDR3 DNA sequence: TGCAGTGCAAAGACCGGGACAGGGGCTTATGGCTACACCTTC. Amino acids: CSAKTGTGAYGYTF.